The 21 T cell receptor beta chains in this list originate from one sample, sequenced in a study of cytomegalovirus exposure and HLA in healthy donors. The PCR contained 60 Vbeta and 13 Jbeta primers. Repertoires were generated with immunoSEQ multiplex PCR, while TCRdb's copy carries only in-frame clones and drops some. Of over 150,000 clones detected, 77% appear once; the ten largest clones hold around 3.5%. The material sequenced was PBMCs. The origin of the receptors is a woman in her sixties in good health and CMV-seropositive.

The chain links TRBV28 to TRBJ1-5, with TRBD1 matching over 7 bases. V was clipped by 6 bases and J by 4 bases; unmatched bases: 9. The CDR3 has 15 residues. Germline lookup yields CDR1 MDHEN and CDR2 SYDVKM. The CDR3 reads CASSSQGSGNQPQHF. As DNA, the CDR3 is TGTGCCAGCAGCTCACAGGGGAGTGGGAATCAGCCCCAGCATTTT.

The rearrangement links TRBV18 to TRBJ2-3, with TRBD1 identical over 8 bases. This CDR3 contains 16 residues. Germline V lookup: CDR1 KGHSH, CDR2 LQKENI. V lost 6 bases and J lost 2; bases outside the gene matches: 10. CDR3 loop: CASSSAGTGVTDTQYF. The CDR3 coding sequence is TGTGCCAGCTCTTCAGCCGGGACAGGAGTCACAGATACGCAGTATTTT.

This rearrangement joins TRBV5-1 to TRBJ1-1, with TRBD1 matching 10 bases. The V gene's germline CDR1 is SGHRS and CDR2 YFSETQ. This CDR3 has 15 amino acids. The junction had 4 bases not matched to a gene; V was cut back by 2 bases and J by 3 bases. The CDR3 DNA reads as TGCGCCAGCAGCTTACACGGGACAGGGGACACTGAAGCTTTCTTT. This sequence encodes CASSLHGTGDTEAFF.

The chain links TRBV6-6 to TRBJ2-1; D gene ambiguous. The CDR3 extends over 12 amino acids. The germline V gene has CDR1 MNHNY and CDR2 SVGAGI (reference sequence). Trimming removed 3 bases at V and 8 bases at J, with 8 bases between. The CDR3 DNA reads TGTGCCAGCAGTTATGTTCGGGATGAGCAGTTCTTC. This sequence encodes CASSYVRDEQFF.

The chain carries TRBV5-1 and TRBJ2-7, with TRBD2 matching over 10 bases. V lost 4 bases to trimming and J lost 0 bases; unmatched junction nucleotides: 7. The CDR3 spans 16 residues. Germline loops: CDR1 SGHRS, CDR2 YFSETQ. The CDR3 nucleotides read TGCGCCAGCAGCCCTCAAAGCGGGAGGGCCTCCTACGAGCAGTACTTC. Protein product: CASSPQSGRASYEQYF.

This clone was seen just once. This chain uses TRBV9 with TRBJ2-5; the match to TRBD2 covers 9 bases. The DNA end favors TRBJ2-7, so the J call may be wrong. The germline V gene has CDR1 SGDLS and CDR2 YYNGEE. CDR3 length: 15 residues. CDR3 protein: CASSLRASGNYEQYF. CDR3 DNA: TGTGCCAGCAGCCTCCGGGCTAGCGGGAACTACGAGCAGTACTTC.

CDR3 region: CASSYSVSGRFYEQYF. In nucleotides, the CDR3 is TGTGCCAGCAGTTACTCGGTTAGCGGGAGGTTCTACGAGCAGTACTTC. The gene calls are TRBV6-5 and TRBJ2-7; 10 bases map to TRBD2. CDR1 is MNHEY and CDR2 is SVGAGI in the germline V gene. With 0 bases clipped from V and 3 bases from J, the junction kept 5 bases outside the gene matches. The length of the CDR3 is 16 residues.

The V gene is TRBV5-4, the J gene TRBJ2-7, with 10 bases fitting TRBD1. The CDR3 extends over 16 amino acids. The germline gives CDR1 SGHNT, CDR2 YYREEE (reference sequence). V trimming: 4 bases; J trimming: 2 bases; junction bases outside the gene matches: 9. The CDR3 DNA reads as TGTGCCAGCAGCGGGACCGGGACAGGGGTCCCCTACGAGCAGTACTTC. It yields the protein CASSGTGTGVPYEQYF. Full variable domain (outside the CDR3, taken from reference TRBV5-4 and TRBJ2-7): ETGVTQSPTHLIKTRGQQVTLRCSSQSGHNTVSWYQQALGQGPQFIFQYYREEENGRGNFPPRFSGLQFPNYSSELNVNALELDDSALYLCASSGTGTGVPYEQYFGPGTRLTVT.

The CDR3: CAWEQGARGYTF. In nucleotides, the CDR3 is TGTGCCTGGGAGCAGGGGGCTCGGGGCTACACCTTC. The chain is built from TRBV30 and TRBJ1-2; 8 bases fit TRBD1. Trimming took 5 bases from V and 8 from J; bases not matched to a gene: 7. The CDR3 totals 12 residues. Germline lookup yields CDR1 GTSNPN and CDR2 SVGIG (reference sequence).

V usage is TRBV4-3 and J usage is TRBJ2-1; possible D gene TRBD1, 5 bases. The CDR3 is 14 amino acids. Trimming left V 2 bases short and J 10 bases short, with 15 bases between. Germline V gives CDR1 LGHNA, CDR2 YSLEER. CDR3 coding DNA: TGCGCCAGCAGCCAACAGACAGTCTCTGGGGAGCAGTTCTTC. This encodes CASSQQTVSGEQFF.

This clone was seen only once. The chain uses TRBV6-6 and TRBJ1-3; D ambiguous. The CDR3 contains 14 residues. V was trimmed by 2 bases and J by 2 bases, leaving 7 bases between them. In germline, CDR1 is MNHNY, CDR2 SVGAGI (reference sequence). The CDR3 loop reads CASSYGETGNTIYF. The CDR3 region has the DNA TGTGCCAGCAGTTACGGGGAGACTGGAAACACCATATATTTT.

The chain couples TRBV9 to TRBJ2-1; possibly TRBD1 for D (6 bases). CDR3 length: 17 residues. Trimming removed 0 bases from V and 1 base from J, with 14 bases in between. Per germline, CDR1 SGDLS and CDR2 YYNGEE. The CDR3 protein is CASSVGIGTQSYNEQFF. The DNA for the CDR3 is TGTGCCAGCAGCGTAGGTATCGGGACACAGTCCTACAATGAGCAGTTCTTC.

The V and J genes are TRBV19 and TRBJ2-1; 12 bases fit TRBD2. Trimming cost V 4 bases and J 5 bases; bases outside gene matches: 6. Germline CDR1 is LNHDA and CDR2 is SQIVND (reference sequence). The CDR3 length is 16 residues. The CDR3 loop reads CASSTLAGGLHNEQFF. As DNA, the CDR3 is TGTGCCAGTAGTACCCTAGCGGGGGGGCTCCACAATGAGCAGTTCTTC.

The chain has TRBV6-4 and TRBJ2-3; D not certain. CDR1 and CDR2 (germline): MRHNA, SNTAGT. There are 14 residues in the CDR3. The V end was cut by 3 bases, the J end by 2 bases, with 9 bases between. This CDR3 reads CASSDSSATDTQYF. CDR3 DNA sequence: TGTGCCAGCAGTGATTCCAGCGCCACAGATACGCAGTATTTT.

This sequence joins TRBV18 and TRBJ1-1; D is perhaps TRBD1 (5 bases). Germline V gene sequence: CDR1 KGHSH, CDR2 LQKENI. Trimming shortened V by 3 bases and J by 7 bases, and 18 bases separated the two germline ends. The CDR3 is 15 residues long. CDR3 sequence: CASSPGGGLQVEAFF. The DNA of the CDR3 is TGTGCCAGCTCACCGGGCGGGGGATTACAGGTTGAAGCTTTCTTT.

The gene calls are TRBV9 and TRBJ2-3; 9 nucleotides agree with TRBD2. CDR3 length: 18 amino acids. The V and J ends lost 0 bases and 3 bases, in that order; junction bases with no gene match: 11. Germline V CDR1 and CDR2: SGDLS, YYNGEE. The CDR3 sequence: CASSVEKSSGGRTDTQYF. The DNA of the CDR3 is TGTGCCAGCAGCGTAGAGAAGAGTAGCGGGGGCCGTACAGATACGCAGTATTTT.

V gene TRBV5-1 combines with J gene TRBJ1-2; possible D gene TRBD1, 6 bases. The CDR3 consists of 13 residues. Germline V gene sequence: CDR1 SGHRS, CDR2 YFSETQ. Trimming shortened V by 0 bases and J by 3 bases, and 6 bases separated the two germline ends. CDR3 DNA sequence: TGCGCCAGCAGCTTGGACAGGGACTATGGCTACACCTTC. The encoded protein is CASSLDRDYGYTF.

J is TRBJ1-2 and V is TRBV7-9; TRBD1 aligns across 7 bases. The CDR3 has 19 residues. Germline V gene data show CDR1 as SEHNR and CDR2 as FQNEAQ (reference sequence). Losses at the gene ends were 4 bases for V and 1 base for J; bases not matched to a gene: 18. In DNA, the CDR3 is TGTGCCAGCAGCTCAAGTGGGGGATACGGGACAGCAGATAACTATGGCTACACCTTC. Amino acids: CASSSSGGYGTADNYGYTF.

The rearrangement uses TRBV2 and TRBJ1-4, with 8 positions matching TRBD1. The CDR3 runs 15 residues. Per germline, CDR1 SNHLY and CDR2 FYNNEI. Trimming at V came to 0 bases and at J to 7 bases, leaving 4 bases not matched to a gene. CDR3 bases: TGTGCCAGCAGTGAAGCGACAGGGGTGGGTGAAAAACTGTTTTTT. Protein: CASSEATGVGEKLFF.

The count of this clone is one. In nucleotides, the CDR3 is TGCGCCAGCAGCTTGCTAGCGGGGGACACCGGGGAGCTGTTTTTT. It translates to CASSLLAGDTGELFF. This chain uses TRBV5-1 with TRBJ2-2; 10 positions match TRBD2. CDR3 length: 15 residues. V trimming: 1 base; J trimming: 3 bases; junction bases outside the gene matches: 0. CDR1 is SGHRS, CDR2 YFSETQ, per germline.

The rearrangement links TRBV5-1 to TRBJ1-1; D is perhaps TRBD1 (6 bases). The CDR3 is made up of 16 amino acids. The germline CDR1 and CDR2 sequences are SGHRS and YFSETQ. The V gene lost 0 bases and the J gene lost 5 bases, with 17 bases spanning the gap. The CDR3 reads CASSLAASVGGTEAFF. The CDR3 DNA sequence: TGCGCCAGCAGCTTGGCCGCGAGTGTAGGGGGAACTGAAGCTTTCTTT.